This is a list of T cell receptor beta chains from one sample in a study of blood T cell repertoires in COVID-19. Only in-frame clones appear in the TCRdb table, and some are missing; sequencing was by immunoSEQ multiplex PCR. The table has about 280,000 clones, 88% seen once. Specimen: PBMCs or T cells enriched from blood (not recorded which). The source of these receptors is a woman younger than 45 who had recovered from COVID-19. Each CDR3 is given with its conserved first and last residue. Fields, in order: clone size, D gene, J gene, V gene, CDR3 protein, CDR3 DNA. D genes are given only for firm matches. Size is omitted from some rows. Given values are once, few, many or a class for expanded clones.

-,-,TRBJ2-7,TRBV29-1,CSVAGSLGSYEQYF,TGCAGCGTCGCCGGGAGCCTTGGCTCCTACGAGCAGTACTTC
-,TRBD1,TRBJ1-6,TRBV7-8,CASSLGRGINSPLHF,TGTGCCAGCAGCTTAGGCAGGGGGATAAATTCACCCCTCCACTTT
-,TRBD1,TRBJ1-6,TRBV5-1,CASRSLTGGGYNSPLHF,TGCGCCAGCAGATCCCTGACAGGGGGCGGGTATAATTCACCCCTCCACTTT
-,TRBD1,TRBJ1-1,TRBV5-5,CASSATINSGGLRKDTEAFF,TGTGCCAGCAGCGCTACCATTAACTCAGGGGGCTTAAGGAAGGACACTGAAGCTTTCTTT
-,-,TRBJ2-3,TRBV6-2/TRBV6-3,CASSYERGARADTQYF,TGTGCCAGCAGTTACGAACGCGGGGCGCGGGCAGATACGCAGTATTTT
-,-,TRBJ1-2,TRBV10-3,CAIRGQSNYGYTF,TGTGCCATCAGAGGACAGAGTAACTATGGCTACACCTTC
-,-,TRBJ2-1,TRBV11-3,CASSNVFGAPSSYNEQFF,TGTGCCAGCAGCAACGTCTTTGGTGCGCCGAGCTCCTACAATGAGCAGTTCTTC
-,-,TRBJ1-2,TRBV30,CAWSVPGGAYGYTF,TGTGCCTGGAGTGTACCCGGGGGGGCCTATGGCTACACCTTC
once,-,TRBJ1-1,TRBV5-1,CASSLFSVMNTEAFF,TGCGCCAGCAGCTTGTTCTCAGTCATGAACACTGAAGCTTTCTTT
-,-,TRBJ1-4,TRBV9,CASSDGPNRMDEKLFF,TGTGCCAGCAGCGATGGGCCCAACAGGATGGACGAAAAACTGTTTTTT
-,TRBD1,TRBJ1-3,TRBV11-2,CASSLRGQSGNTIYF,TGTGCCAGCAGCTTGAGGGGACAGTCTGGAAACACCATATATTTT
-,TRBD2,TRBJ2-1,TRBV19,CASSILAGGLWNEQFF,TGTGCCAGTAGTATTCTCGCGGGGGGGCTTTGGAATGAGCAGTTCTTC
-,TRBD1,TRBJ2-5,TRBV7-3,CASSRTGDGETQYF,TGTGCCAGCAGCCGTACAGGGGACGGCGAGACCCAGTACTTC
-,-,TRBJ1-4,TRBV15,CATSRGRGNEKLFF,TGTGCCACCAGCAGAGGACGGGGAAATGAAAAACTGTTTTTT
-,-,TRBJ2-1,TRBV5-6,CASSLGVHEQFF,TGTGCCAGCAGCCTAGGGGTACATGAGCAGTTCTTC
-,-,TRBJ2-2,TRBV19,CASSIGVNGELFF,TGTGCCAGTAGTATTGGAGTGAACGGGGAGCTGTTTTTT
-,TRBD2,TRBJ2-7,TRBV6-5,CASSDSGLASYEQYF,TGTGCCAGCAGTGACTCGGGACTAGCCTCCTACGAGCAGTACTTC
-,-,TRBJ2-3,TRBV11-2,CASSLASSVNTDTQYF,TGTGCCAGCAGCTTAGCATCTAGCGTCAACACAGATACGCAGTATTTT
-,-,TRBJ1-2,TRBV18,CASSPQTPEYYGYTF,TGTGCCAGCTCACCACAAACCCCCGAGTACTATGGCTACACCTTC
-,TRBD1,TRBJ2-3,TRBV2,CASSRDRGADTQYF,TGTGCCAGCAGCCGGGACAGGGGAGCAGATACGCAGTATTTT
-,TRBD1,TRBJ2-7,TRBV15,CATSRDWGQTYEQYF,TGTGCCACCAGCAGAGATTGGGGACAGACCTACGAGCAGTACTTC
few,-,TRBJ2-5,TRBV5-6,CASSSWGVETQYF,TGTGCCAGCAGCAGCTGGGGGGTAGAGACCCAGTACTTC
once,-,TRBJ2-1,TRBV5-8,CASSFDSSSYNEQFF,TGTGCCAGCAGCTTTGACTCGAGCTCCTACAATGAGCAGTTCTTC
once,TRBD1,TRBJ1-3,TRBV7-2,CASSLALRRQGPAGDTIYF,TGTGCCAGCAGCTTAGCGCTAAGGCGACAGGGCCCGGCCGGGGACACCATATATTTT
-,TRBD2,TRBJ2-5,TRBV7-2,CASSLASGGAMAKYF,TGTGCCAGCAGCTTAGCTAGCGGGGGGGCGATGGCCAAGTACTTC
-,-,TRBJ2-3,TRBV5-1,CASSLRGIQDTQYF,TGCGCCAGCAGCTTGCGGGGGATCCAAGATACGCAGTATTTT
-,TRBD1,TRBJ2-7,TRBV6-1,CASSELDRGPYEQYF,TGTGCCAGCAGTGAGCTGGACAGGGGACCTTACGAGCAGTACTTC
-,TRBD1,TRBJ1-3,TRBV30,CAWSRTGGNTIYF,TGTGCCTGGAGTAGGACAGGGGGAAACACCATATATTTT
-,-,TRBJ1-2,TRBV13,CASSLGTQNYGYTF,TGTGCCAGCAGCTTAGGCACTCAAAACTATGGCTACACCTTC
-,TRBD2,TRBJ2-7,TRBV5-1,CASSWGRGAYEQYF,TGCGCCAGCAGCTGGGGACGGGGGGCCTACGAGCAGTACTTC
-,-,TRBJ1-6,TRBV28,CASTPFPQFRSPLHF,TGTGCCAGCACCCCCTTCCCCCAATTTCGGTCACCCCTCCACTTT
-,TRBD1,TRBJ1-5,TRBV4-1,CASSHLGQGGDQPQHF,TGCGCCAGCAGCCATCTCGGACAGGGTGGGGATCAGCCCCAGCATTTT
-,TRBD1,TRBJ2-5,TRBV30,CAWSPADRGGLETQYF,TGTGCCTGGAGTCCAGCGGACAGGGGGGGGTTAGAGACCCAGTACTTC
-,TRBD2,TRBJ2-7,TRBV11-2,CASSLGSLAVSYEQYF,TGTGCCAGCAGCTTAGGATCCCTAGCGGTCTCCTACGAGCAGTACTTC
-,-,TRBJ2-2,TRBV18,CASSRSGLSWDTGELFF,TGTGCCAGCTCTCGCTCGGGACTCAGTTGGGACACCGGGGAGCTGTTTTTT
-,-,TRBJ1-2,TRBV29-1,CSVGSEDYGYTF,TGCAGCGTTGGAAGCGAGGACTATGGCTACACCTTC